Listed below are T cell receptor beta chains from one sample, sequenced in a study of CD8+ T cells in alopecia areata. This table comes from immunoSEQ multiplex PCR, and its TCRdb copy is limited to in-frame clones, with some not included. The sample consists of about 200,000 clones, 57% of them appearing once. The source material was CD4+ T cells sorted from blood, sampled at week 0. The receptors come from a human donor with alopecia areata. Both conserved end residues are part of each CDR3.

j_gene,v_gene,CDR3aa
TRBJ2-7,TRBV5-1,CASRPRQSSYEQYF
TRBJ2-6,TRBV4-1,CASSQNSGANVLTF
TRBJ1-1,TRBV18,CASSPQDVNTEAFF
TRBJ2-3,TRBV6-5,CASSSLGTSGKDTQYF
TRBJ2-7,TRBV4-2,CASSQDTTGPSYEQYF
TRBJ2-3,TRBV7-9,CASSPSGGTDTQYF
TRBJ1-2,TRBV29-1,CSVGAAQRGYTF
TRBJ2-3,TRBV19,CASSRITTGKRTDTQYF
TRBJ2-7,TRBV7-8,CASSSPGTYEQYF
TRBJ2-6,TRBV5-1,CASTLGSGANVLTF
TRBJ2-2,TRBV5-1,CASSLRVSGELFF
TRBJ1-6,TRBV2,CASKFTGGYNSPLHF
TRBJ2-2,TRBV4-1,CASSQEGRFTGELFF
TRBJ2-7,TRBV7-6,CASSLDAGYSYEQYF
TRBJ1-1,TRBV25-1,CASGWGGNTEAFF
TRBJ2-5,TRBV6-5,CASSADRGRAETQYF
TRBJ1-3,TRBV7-2,CASSHSAGNTIYF
TRBJ1-1,TRBV18,CASSPSQGDTEAFF
TRBJ2-2,TRBV9,CASSVYASGGTGELFF
TRBJ1-1,TRBV18,CASSLITGDTEAFF
TRBJ1-5,TRBV7-9,CASSLGGQGHQPQHF
TRBJ2-4,TRBV2,CASFLPSENIQYF
TRBJ1-1,TRBV2,CASGSQGSMNTEAFF
TRBJ2-1,TRBV6-5,CASSQGVANNEQFF
TRBJ2-3,TRBV7-8,CASSIQNYLAANTDTQYF
TRBJ1-2,TRBV30,CAWSVLGTGGSDGYTF
TRBJ2-7,TRBV15,CATSRETRGSYEQYF
TRBJ2-1,TRBV4-2,CASSQSLAGGQTYNEQFF
TRBJ1-5,TRBV6-1,CASSDNRAPNQPQHF
TRBJ2-2,TRBV10-3,CAISESWTGTFTGELFF
TRBJ1-5,TRBV19,CASSIDGAGRQPQHF
TRBJ2-5,TRBV11-2,CASSFDRGATQYF
TRBJ1-1,TRBV7-3,CASSPDRGGTEAFF
TRBJ2-1,TRBV7-3,CASSALGGRIYNEQFF
TRBJ2-2,TRBV4-1,CASSRGLAGVRTGELFF
TRBJ2-7,TRBV30,CAWAPGSYEQYF
TRBJ2-5,TRBV7-8,CASSLTRRQETQYF
TRBJ2-2,TRBV9,CASSVGTVNTGELFF
TRBJ2-7,TRBV4-1,CASSQGEGRSSYEQYF
TRBJ1-2,TRBV30,CAWFRSTNYGYTF
TRBJ2-5,TRBV6-5,CASSSHGTQYF
TRBJ1-5,TRBV30,CAWNEGGNQPQHF